These T cell receptor beta chains were read from a single sample in a study of read filtering for tumor transcriptome and immune sequencing. TCRdb fed the reads into MiXCR, producing one record per CDR3 protein. The sample lists 100,000 to 150,000 distinct CDR3 sequences, roughly 13% occurring once. Sequenced sample: a population of CD138-negative cells sorted from bone marrow. These receptors all stem from a donor aged 40 or over with multiple myeloma. The CDR3 runs from the conserved cysteine through the conserved F or W. The D gene is left open where the match is weak. The size entry is marked missing in some rows and otherwise reads once, few, many or a size class.

>TRBD1|TRBV28|many|TRBJ2-5
TGTGCCAGCAGGGACAGGGCCCAAGAGACCCAGTACTTC
CASRDRAQETQYF
>NA|TRBV3-1|many|TRBJ2-7
TGTGCCAGCAGCCACCTAGGGGACCTCTCCTACGAGCAGTACTTC
CASSHLGDLSYEQYF
>TRBD1|TRBV10-3|many|TRBJ2-7
TGTGCCATCAGTGAGAACCTACAGGGGACCAGGAACGAGCAGTACTTC
CAISENLQGTRNEQYF
>NA|TRBV3-1|many|TRBJ1-4
TGTGCCAGCAGCCCCCCGGGTCGTGAAAAACTGTTTTTT
CASSPPGREKLFF
>NA|TRBV12-3/TRBV12-4|many|TRBJ2-7
TGTGCCAGCAGTTTTACAGGAAGCTCCTACGAGCAGTACTTC
CASSFTGSSYEQYF
>NA|TRBV3-1|many|TRBJ2-3
TGTGCCAGCCAGGGCCCCGGAGCGCAGTATTTT
CASQGPGAQYF
>TRBD1|TRBV3-1|NA|TRBJ2-7
TGTGCCAGCAGCGAGGGACAGGGAGCATCCTACGAGCAGTACTTC
CASSEGQGASYEQYF
>NA|TRBV11-1|NA|TRBJ1-1
TGTGCCAGCACCTCGGGACACCTGAACACTGAAGCTTTCTTT
CASTSGHLNTEAFF
>NA|TRBV2|many|TRBJ2-5
TGTGCCAGCAGCGACCCTAGTACGGCCAAGTACTTC
CASSDPSTAKYF
>NA|TRBV12-3/TRBV12-4|many|TRBJ2-1
TGTGCCAGCAGTCAGACAGGGAGGGTGTTCTTC
CASSQTGRVFF
>NA|TRBV18|NA|TRBJ1-1
TGTGCCAGCTCACCACAAGAACAGGGCCGCGGGTCCAACACTGAAGCTTTCTTT
CASSPQEQGRGSNTEAFF
>NA|TRBV7-2|many|TRBJ2-1
TGTGCCAGCACCGAAGTTGGCCGGCCATACAATGAGCAGTTCTTC
CASTEVGRPYNEQFF
>NA|TRBV28|many|TRBJ1-2
TGTGCCAGCCGCAGACCGGCTAACTATGGCTACACCTTC
CASRRPANYGYTF
>TRBD1|TRBV9|many|TRBJ2-2
TGTGCCAGCAGCCCAACTGACAGGGATGGAGGAGAGGAGCTGTTTTTT
CASSPTDRDGGEELFF
>NA|TRBV7-9|many|TRBJ2-1
TGTGCCAGCAGCTTAGCGGGACTGAGCTACAATGAGCAGTTCTTC
CASSLAGLSYNEQFF
>NA|TRBV28|many|TRBJ1-5
TGTGCCAGCAGTTTACCGCCGGGACCCCAGCATTTT
CASSLPPGPQHF
>NA|TRBV5-5|many|TRBJ1-5
TGTGCCAGCAGCCCCGGGGGTTTGCAGCCCCAGCATTTT
CASSPGGLQPQHF
>NA|TRBV7-8|many|TRBJ2-3
TGTGCCAGCACCGAGAGAGCGGCCCCTAGCACAGATACGCAGTATTTT
CASTERAAPSTDTQYF
>NA|TRBV15|NA|TRBJ2-5
TGTGCCCCGGCACGGGGCTCGGGCGAGACCCAGTACTTC
CAPARGSGETQYF
>NA|TRBV3-1|many|TRBJ1-5
TGTGCCAGCAGCCAAGATGGGGTTCTGAGTCAGCCCCAGCATTTT
CASSQDGVLSQPQHF
>NA|TRBV7-9|many|TRBJ2-2
TGTGCCAGCGTAGGGGAGTTCACCGGGGAGCTGTTTTTT
CASVGEFTGELFF
>NA|TRBV7-9|many|TRBJ2-3
TGTGCCAGCAGCTTAGCGCCGACAGATACGCAGTATTTT
CASSLAPTDTQYF
>NA|TRBV7-9|many|TRBJ2-3
TGTGCCAGCACTACTTGGGGCAAAGATCTTAGCACAGATACGCAGTATTTT
CASTTWGKDLSTDTQYF
>NA|TRBV20-1|many|TRBJ1-2
TGCAGTGCTAGGGGGACGGGGGCTGGCTATGGCTACACCTTC
CSARGTGAGYGYTF
>TRBD1|TRBV6-6|many|TRBJ1-1
TGTGCCAGCAGTTCATCCGGGACAGGGACTTCCCCTGAAGCTTTCTTT
CASSSSGTGTSPEAFF
>TRBD1|TRBV5-1|many|TRBJ1-1
TGCGCCAGCAGCGCGGGACAGGGGGCATATGCTTTCTTT
CASSAGQGAYAFF
>NA|TRBV29-1|many|TRBJ1-5
TGCAGCGGCCAGTTTGGGGAGGGAGATAGGAGGGGTAATCAGCCCCAGCATTTT
CSGQFGEGDRRGNQPQHF
>TRBD2|TRBV5-1|few|TRBJ2-2
TGCGCCAGCAGCTTGTTGCTAGCGGGAAAAACCGGGAAGCTGTTTTTT
CASSLLLAGKTGKLFF
>TRBD2|TRBV9|many|TRBJ2-1
TGTGCCAGCAGCCTTAGCGGGGATTCCTACAATGAGCAGTTCTTC
CASSLSGDSYNEQFF
>TRBD1|TRBV3-1|many|TRBJ1-6
TGTGCCAGCAGCCAAGATCGAGGGGGCGCCGGTAATTCACCCCTCCACTTT
CASSQDRGGAGNSPLHF
>TRBD2|TRBV7-3|NA|TRBJ2-1
TGTGCCAGCGGCTTAGGACTAGCGGGAGATCCGCAGTTCTTC
CASGLGLAGDPQFF
>NA|TRBV24-1|many|TRBJ2-3
TGTGCCACCAGTGACCCGGGAAAGACAGATACGCAGTATTTT
CATSDPGKTDTQYF
>TRBD2|TRBV7-3|many|TRBJ2-3
TGTGCCAGCAGCCCTAAGGGAGGGAGGGGTGATACGCAGTATTTT
CASSPKGGRGDTQYF
>NA|TRBV18|many|TRBJ2-1
TGTGCCAGCTCACCCCGAGCCGGTGAGCAGTTCTTC
CASSPRAGEQFF
>NA|TRBV29-1|few|TRBJ2-5
TGCAGCGTCACAGGGGGGGATGGAGAGACCCAGTACTTC
CSVTGGDGETQYF
>NA|TRBV5-1|many|TRBJ2-2
TGCGCCAGCAGATACGGACAGCTCAACACCGGGGAGCTGTTTTTT
CASRYGQLNTGELFF
>TRBD1|TRBV6-1|many|TRBJ2-2
TGTGCCAGCAGCTTCACAGACAGGGCCGGGGAGCTGTTTTTT
CASSFTDRAGELFF
>TRBD1|TRBV7-2|many|TRBJ1-2
TGTGCCAGCAGCCCGGGGGGACAGGGGGTATACAGCTATGGCTACACCTTC
CASSPGGQGVYSYGYTF
>TRBD2|TRBV6-6|many|TRBJ2-5
TGTGCCAGCAGGCGCCGACTAGCGGGGAACCAAGAGACCCAGTACTTC
CASRRRLAGNQETQYF
>NA|TRBV28|many|TRBJ2-1
TGTGCCAGCAGTCTAGTAGCGGCCAGCTCCTACAATGAGCAGTTCTTC
CASSLVAASSYNEQFF
>NA|TRBV11-2|NA|TRBJ1-6
TGTGCCAGCGGCCTGGTCTCATACGATTCACCCCTCCACTTT
CASGLVSYDSPLHF
>NA|TRBV7-2|many|TRBJ1-1
TGTGCCAGCAGCTTAGGTGGTCCAGCAAACACTGAAGCTTTCTTT
CASSLGGPANTEAFF
>NA|TRBV7-2|many|TRBJ1-6
TGTGCCAGCAGCCCTGACCGGGACTCACCCCTCCACTTT
CASSPDRDSPLHF